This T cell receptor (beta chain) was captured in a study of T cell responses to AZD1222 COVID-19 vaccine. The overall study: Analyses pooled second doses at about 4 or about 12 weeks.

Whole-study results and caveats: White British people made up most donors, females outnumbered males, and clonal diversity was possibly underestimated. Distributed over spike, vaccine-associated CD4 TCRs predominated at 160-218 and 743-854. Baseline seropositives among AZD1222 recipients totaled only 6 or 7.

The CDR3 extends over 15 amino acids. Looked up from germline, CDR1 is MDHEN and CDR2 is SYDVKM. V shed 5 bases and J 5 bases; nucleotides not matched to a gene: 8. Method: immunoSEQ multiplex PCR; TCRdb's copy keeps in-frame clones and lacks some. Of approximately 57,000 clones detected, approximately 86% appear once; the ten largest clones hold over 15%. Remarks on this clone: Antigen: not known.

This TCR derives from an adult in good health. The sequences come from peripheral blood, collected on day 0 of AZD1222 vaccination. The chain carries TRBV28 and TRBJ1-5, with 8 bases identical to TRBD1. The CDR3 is CASSAGTGGDQPQHF. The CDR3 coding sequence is TGTGCCAGCAGTGCCGGGACAGGCGGTGATCAGCCCCAGCATTTT.